This TCR beta chain comes out of a study of cytomegalovirus exposure and HLA in healthy donors (dated by TCRdb to about 2017). Regarding the research as a whole: According to a later analysis, the 100 to 150 validation repertoires were produced on the same platform as the 666 repertoires of the first cohort. The aim of the study was to test whether cataloging public T cell receptors could identify signatures of past pathogen exposure. To predict cytomegalovirus infection status, the study combined high-throughput TCR immunosequencing, statistical association of individual TCRs with disease status, and machine learning. Besides the first cohort of about 730 subjects, a separate validation cohort made up of roughly 120 different subjects was used.

A remark on this clone: What antigen it recognizes has not been identified. Per-base qualities were not stored, and no clone one base away is much larger.

The donors belonged to the validation cohort of under 150 subjects, which was separate from the roughly 700-subject first cohort. Study-level results and caveats: A later analysis found that TCRs clustered in the first cohort also tended to co-occur in the roughly 110 validation repertoires, with approximately 93% of cluster scores above 0. Across donors, most TCR sequences were observed very rarely, whereas some public TCRs were present in many individuals. The authors suggested that the approach could potentially be extended to other disease states and immunological phenotypes. In the study, some 180 TCR beta chains were listed as associated with cytomegalovirus. In both the original and validation cohorts, the classifier was reported to diagnose cytomegalovirus status with high specificity and sensitivity. Three of the identified cytomegalovirus-associated TCR beta chains were confirmed in vitro to be specific for cytomegalovirus antigens. A later analysis lacked HLA typing for the validation cohort, so it scored co-occurrence in that cohort across all 130 or so repertoires.

V loses 2 bases, J loses 2 bases, and the germline ends lie 19 bases apart. CDR1 and CDR2 are read off the germline V gene as KGHSH and LQKENI. The CDR3, from cysteine to phenylalanine, totals 17 residues. Of the read, only the CDR3 DNA is kept; its 51 bases are in frame from base 1. Library generation was performed with the immunoSEQ multiplex PCR assay. Under the source paper's analysis protocol: A statistical classification framework was developed to diagnose cytomegalovirus status using the catalog of TCR beta chain sequences. Entries here come from immuneACCESS through TCRdb and include only in-frame sequences with V and J called. Some clones fail to appear in such tables; in the studies checked, an unresolved V gene covers under half of the shortfall, and the cause of the remainder is unknown. That table supplies the V and J calls and clone size; D and trimming were determined from the DNA. In all, the sample holds about 120,000 clones, and about 84% of those were seen once. 2% to 2.5% of the sample is in the top ten clones.

This sequence originates from a woman aged 25 to 45 in good health and CMV-seronegative. Input material: PBMCs. Here the chain combines TRBV18 and TRBJ2-7; a weak D assignment points to TRBD2 (6 bases agree). The DNA sequence is as follows: TGTGCCAGCTCACCATTCGCCCGGGGGACGGGAGCCTACGAGCAGTACTTC. It encodes CASSPFARGTGAYEQYF.